Each of the 20 T cell receptor beta chains below was sequenced from the same sample in a study of T-cell reconstitution after alpha-beta-depleted transplantation in children. Unique molecular identifiers featured in how the TCRbeta library was prepared. From the PCR reads, TCRdb called clonotypes with MiXCR, one entry per CDR3 protein. The sample has some 350,000 distinct CDR3 sequences, about 16% seen once. The input for sequencing was PBMCs, mostly from graft donor cells, taken 360 days after TCRalphabeta/CD19-depleted stem cell transplant. These receptors were taken from a male patient aged 2 to 10 who had a stem cell transplant for acute lymphoblastic leukemia, so the T cells may come from the graft donor.

This clonotype appeared a few times. The rearrangement links TRBV4-1 to TRBJ1-2; 9 bases are shared with TRBD1. This CDR3 is built from 18 residues. CDR1 is MGHRA and CDR2 is YSYEKL in the germline V gene. The J segment lost 3 bases and the V segment lost 3 bases, leaving 14 bases of the junction unmatched. CDR3 sequence reads: CASSHLGSTGTGHYGYTF. CDR3 nucleotide sequence: TGCGCCAGCAGCCATTTAGGCTCAACCGGGACAGGGCACTATGGCTACACCTTC.

This chain uses TRBV5-1 with TRBJ2-5; 11 nucleotides align to TRBD2. There are 15 residues in the CDR3. Germline V gives CDR1 SGHRS, CDR2 YFSETQ. V lost 4 bases, J lost 5 bases, and 7 bases stayed unmatched. CDR3 nucleotides: TGCGCCAGCAGCCTAACTAGCGGGAGTGGGGAGACCCAGTACTTC. Amino acids: CASSLTSGSGETQYF.

The V call is TRBV11-2, the J call TRBJ2-7; D is perhaps TRBD2 (5 bases). Germline values: CDR1 SGHAT, CDR2 FQNNGV. This CDR3 comprises 15 residues. Trimming shortened V by 5 bases and J by 4 bases, and 18 bases separated the two germline ends. CDR3 in amino acids: CASSQKAESGYEQYF. The CDR3 DNA is TGTGCCAGCAGCCAAAAAGCGGAGTCAGGATACGAGCAGTACTTC.

This clonotype was recorded many times. V is TRBV4-2 and J is TRBJ2-3, with 9 bases matching TRBD2. V was pared by 0 bases and J by 7 bases, with 5 bases of the junction left unmatched. The CDR3 has 15 residues. Per the germline V gene, CDR1 is LGHNA and CDR2 is YNFKEQ. CDR3: CASSQDLAGINTQYF. In DNA, the CDR3 is TGTGCCAGCAGCCAAGATCTAGCGGGGATTAATACGCAGTATTTT.

This clonotype was found a few times. V gene TRBV6-2 or TRBV6-3 combines with J gene TRBJ2-7; tentatively, D is TRBD2 (6 bases). CDR3 length: 15 residues. From germline, CDR1 is MNHEY and CDR2 SVGEGT. The V end lost 7 bases, the J end lost 2 bases, and 18 bases lay between the germline ends. The DNA for the CDR3 is TGTGCCAGCATCCAGAATTTGGAGGGGACCTACGAGCAGTACTTC. Protein sequence: CASIQNLEGTYEQYF.

The chain carries TRBV15 and TRBJ2-5, with a tentative D call TRBD1 (6 bases). CDR3 size: 15 residues. CDR1 LNHNV and CDR2 YYDKDF come from the germline V gene (reference sequence). V was shortened by 5 bases and J by 3 bases, with 16 bases between the two germline ends. The CDR3 here is CATSFGTIGKETQYF. The CDR3 DNA sequence: TGTGCCACCAGCTTCGGGACAATAGGAAAAGAGACCCAGTACTTC.

This clonotype was observed a handful of times. The V and J genes are TRBV6-1 and TRBJ1-2, with D possibly TRBD1 on 6 matching bases. The CDR3 length is 17 residues. The V end lost 7 bases, the J end lost 0 bases, and 21 bases lay between the germline ends. Germline CDR1 reads MNHNS; CDR2 reads SASEGT. The CDR3 sequence: CASIWEGGGVSNYGYTF. CDR3 bases: TGTGCCAGCATCTGGGAGGGGGGTGGGGTTTCTAACTATGGCTACACCTTC.

This chain joins TRBV3-1 and TRBJ1-1; tentative D call: TRBD1 (6 bases). V was clipped by 4 bases and J by 9 bases, with 12 bases between them. The CDR3 sequence is 12 residues long. Germline values: CDR1 LGHDT, CDR2 YNNKEL (reference sequence). This CDR3 is CASSPPDSQAFF. In DNA, the CDR3 is TGTGCCAGCAGCCCTCCGGACAGTCAAGCTTTCTTT.

This clonotype was recorded a few times. CDR3 residues: CSAPGLIGTDTQYF. CDR3 in DNA: TGCAGTGCTCCCGGCCTAATCGGCACAGATACGCAGTATTTT. This chain connects TRBV20-1 to TRBJ2-3; D not certain. The V gene's germline CDR1 is DFQATT and CDR2 SNEGSKA (reference sequence). CDR3 length equals 14 residues. V lost 5 bases and J 1 base, leaving 13 bases between the germline ends.

In its sample, this clonotype was seen many times. This sequence joins TRBV5-4 and TRBJ2-2; unclear D gene. This CDR3 is 15 amino acids long. The germline V gene encodes CDR1 SGHNT and CDR2 YYREEE (reference sequence). The ends were cut back, 3 bases at V and 6 bases at J, with 15 bases in the middle. CDR3 sequence: CASSSTSRFAGELFF. For the CDR3, the DNA is TGTGCCAGCAGCTCCACCTCGCGCTTCGCCGGGGAGCTGTTTTTT. The full variable domain, completed using reference TRBV5-4 and TRBJ2-2, is ETGVTQSPTHLIKTRGQQVTLRCSSQSGHNTVSWYQQALGQGPQFIFQYYREEENGRGNFPPRFSGLQFPNYSSELNVNALELDDSALYLCASSSTSRFAGELFFGEGSRLTVL.

This sequence joins TRBV20-1 and TRBJ2-3; 9 bases are shared with TRBD1. The CDR3 consists of 14 residues. The germline V gene has CDR1 DFQATT and CDR2 SNEGSKA (reference sequence). After removal of 6 bases from V and 2 bases from J, the junction contained 6 bases not matched to a gene. This CDR3 reads CSAYRDRDTDTQYF. The CDR3 DNA reads TGCAGTGCCTACCGGGACAGGGACACAGATACGCAGTATTTT.

This chain links TRBV19 with TRBJ2-2; tentative D call: TRBD2 (5 bases). Between the trimmed V and J ends, which lost 7 bases and 7 bases, there was a span of 22 bases. Germline lookup yields CDR1 LNHDA and CDR2 SQIVND (reference sequence). The CDR3 has 16 residues. The CDR3 nucleotides are TGTGCCAGTACCGCACCCCCCCCACTAGATCTCGGGGAGCTGTTTTTT. This sequence encodes CASTAPPPLDLGELFF.

This chain joins TRBV11-2 and TRBJ2-7, with D perhaps matching TRBD1 or TRBD2 (5 bases each). Germline V gene lookup returns CDR1 SGHAT and CDR2 FQNNGV. This CDR3 has 15 residues. Deletions cut 0 bases from V and 2 bases from J, with 11 bases between. The CDR3 region is CASSLEGTIPYEQYF. CDR3 DNA: TGTGCCAGCAGCTTAGAAGGGACGATTCCCTACGAGCAGTACTTC.

V is TRBV10-3 and J is TRBJ2-5, with 9 nucleotides matching TRBD2. The V segment lost 0 bases and the J segment 1 base; nucleotides outside the gene matches: 6. Germline loops: CDR1 ENHRY, CDR2 SYGVKD. CDR3 length equals 17 residues. DNA for the CDR3: TGTGCCATCAGTGAGTCCTCGGCTAGCGGGATCCAAGAGACCCAGTACTTC. It translates to CAISESSASGIQETQYF.

With regard to this clonotype: Mismatch with germline at one junction end may stem from a read error. The chain carries TRBV29-1 and TRBJ2-7, with D uncertain. CDR3 length: 11 residues. From germline, CDR1 is SQVTM and CDR2 ANQGSEA. CDR3 DNA sequence: TGCAGCGTTGTAAGTCAGTACGGGCAGTACTTC. It specifies CSVVSQYGQYF.

A few counts support this clonotype. The chain recombines TRBV29-1 with TRBJ2-5; D gene uncertain. Trimming left V 1 base short and J 7 bases short, with 13 bases between. The CDR3 spans 13 residues. Germline V gives CDR1 SQVTM, CDR2 ANQGSEA. The CDR3 is CSVEVYRRATQYF. In DNA form, the CDR3 reads TGCAGCGTTGAAGTCTACCGAAGGGCGACCCAGTACTTC.

V is TRBV11-1 and J is TRBJ2-2; D ambiguous. This CDR3 spans 14 amino acids. Looked up from germline, CDR1 is SGHAT and CDR2 is FQDESV (reference sequence). Trimming stripped 3 bases from V and 0 bases from J, with 5 bases between. CDR3 in amino acids: CASSFVANTGELFF. Here the CDR3 DNA reads TGTGCCAGCAGCTTTGTAGCGAACACCGGGGAGCTGTTTTTT.

The genes are TRBV20-1 and TRBJ2-5, with D tentatively TRBD2 (5 bases). Trimming took 6 bases from V and 0 from J, leaving 11 bases between them. Germline assignment: CDR1 DFQATT and CDR2 SNEGSKA (reference sequence). The CDR3 is 13 amino acids. DNA for the CDR3: TGCAGTGCCCGCGGGCCGTACCAAGAGACCCAGTACTTC. Its protein product is CSARGPYQETQYF.

This clonotype has just one count. The rearrangement links TRBV20-1 to TRBJ2-1; unclear D gene. The CDR3 sequence is 16 residues long. With 1 base removed from V and 0 bases from J, the gap between germline ends came to 13 bases. Germline V gene sequence: CDR1 DFQATT, CDR2 SNEGSKA (reference sequence). The CDR3 here is CSARVAKADSYNEQFF. The CDR3, as DNA: TGCAGTGCTAGAGTAGCCAAGGCTGACTCCTACAATGAGCAGTTCTTC.

As for this clonotype: This may arise from a read error, as a much more abundant clone is one base away. The chain combines TRBV20-1 with TRBJ2-1; D is uncertain. Looked up from germline, CDR1 is DFQATT and CDR2 is SNEGSKA (reference sequence). CDR3 size: 13 residues. V lost 3 bases and J 6 bases, leaving 12 bases between the germline ends. CDR3 loop: CSASPQPCNEQFF. The CDR3 DNA reads as TGCAGTGCTAGTCCCCAGCCCTGCAATGAGCAGTTCTTC.